This TCR beta chain was documented in a study of memory CD4+ T cells and cytomegalovirus serostatus. Study results and caveats: Each of roughly 65 CMV-associated TCRbeta sequences occurred in one to five individuals.

V trimming: 3 bases; J trimming: 3 bases; junction bases outside the gene matches: 10. Germline CDR1 is SEHNR and CDR2 is FQNEAQ (reference sequence). The CDR3 loop spans 16 amino acids. Measured with immunoSEQ multiplex PCR; TCRdb has only the in-frame clones, and not every one. The data hold 25,000 to 35,000 clones, with approximately 72% observed a single time. For this clone: Its antigen is as yet unknown.

The sort gate was single viable CD3+CD4+CD8-CD45RO+ cells for memory CD4+ T cells. Donors' CMV status reflects serum IgG against pp150, pp28, p38, p52. The TCR comes from an adult in good health and CMV-seronegative. The chain is built from TRBV7-9 and TRBJ2-7; 8 positions agree with TRBD1. The sequencing input was memory CD4+ T cells from blood. CDR3 loop: CASSFGSQGAYYEQYF. The CDR3 DNA is TGTGCCAGCAGCTTCGGGTCTCAGGGGGCCTACTACGAGCAGTACTTC.